The clone carrying this T cell receptor beta chain was counted a few times. Its matching antigen is unknown. This entry is derived from a study of T-cell memory formation after mild COVID-19. The germline gives CDR1 SGHRS, CDR2 YFSETQ. The CDR3 is 14 amino acids. V was trimmed by 4 bases and J by 7 bases, leaving 14 bases between them. Study-wide points: Pre-infection memory showed some responding clones, and this suggested that cross-reactive memory joined. Clones that got smaller from day 15 to 85 had even CD4/CD8, while clones growing later tipped toward CD4+. For second-wave clones that peaked at day 37, SARS-CoV-2 specificity went unverified.

5'RACE, which relied on constant-segment primers, yielded TCR alpha and TCR beta cDNA libraries carrying sample barcodes and UMIs. TCRdb re-called the 5' RACE reads with MiXCR, one entry per CDR3 protein. The sample consists of roughly 200,000 distinct CDR3 sequences, about a fifth of them appearing once. This rearrangement joins TRBV5-1 to TRBJ2-2; no firm D call. Sequenced input: PBMCs or a T cell subset sorted from them (not recorded which). This clonotype was obtained from an adult woman who had mild COVID-19 (a few samples of this study predate the infection). Cell type and time point are not known. The CDR3 nucleotides read TGCGCCAGCAGCCTCTCCCCTACGGTCGGGGAGCTGTTTTTT. Translated: CASSLSPTVGELFF.